This T cell receptor beta chain was found in a study of blood T cell repertoires in COVID-19. Study context: T cells, B-cell-depleted T cells, or PBMCs provided the cDNA or gDNA that served as material.

The data were produced by immunoSEQ multiplex PCR, yet TCRdb's version contains in-frame clones alone and is incomplete. The sample has about 230,000 clones; approximately 87% are singletons. Germline CDR1 is DFQATT and CDR2 is SNEGSKA (reference sequence). Trimming stripped 3 bases from V and 4 bases from J, with 19 bases between. The CDR3 covers 15 residues. This TCR derives from a woman aged 70 to 79 with active or convalescent COVID-19. The chain uses TRBV20-1 and TRBJ2-7, with D hard to call. Sequenced material: peripheral blood. The CDR3 protein is CSASSLSGAVYEQYF. The CDR3 DNA follows: TGCAGTGCTAGTTCTTTGTCCGGAGCCGTTTACGAGCAGTACTTC.